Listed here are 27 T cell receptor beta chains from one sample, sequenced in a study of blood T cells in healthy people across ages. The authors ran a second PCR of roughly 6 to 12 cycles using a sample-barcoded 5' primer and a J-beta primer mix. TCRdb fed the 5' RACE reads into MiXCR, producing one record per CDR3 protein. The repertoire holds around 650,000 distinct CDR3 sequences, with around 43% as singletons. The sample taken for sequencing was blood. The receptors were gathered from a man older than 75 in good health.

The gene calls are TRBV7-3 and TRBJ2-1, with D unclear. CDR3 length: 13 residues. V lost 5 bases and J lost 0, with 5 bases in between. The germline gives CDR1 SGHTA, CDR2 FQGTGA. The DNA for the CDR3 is TGTGCCAGCAGCCCTAACTCCTACAATGAGCAGTTCTTC. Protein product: CASSPNSYNEQFF.

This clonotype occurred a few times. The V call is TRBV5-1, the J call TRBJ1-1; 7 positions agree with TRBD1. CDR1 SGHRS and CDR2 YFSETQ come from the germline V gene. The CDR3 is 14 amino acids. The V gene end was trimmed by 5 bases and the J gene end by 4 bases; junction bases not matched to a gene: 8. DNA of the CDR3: TGCGCCAGCAGGAGAACAGGGGCCGTCACTGAAGCTTTCTTT. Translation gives CASRRTGAVTEAFF.

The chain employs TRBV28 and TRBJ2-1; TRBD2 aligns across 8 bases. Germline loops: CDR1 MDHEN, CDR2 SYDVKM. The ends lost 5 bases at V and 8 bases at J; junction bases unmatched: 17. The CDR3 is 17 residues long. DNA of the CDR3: TGTGCCAGCAGTCCCTCCCGGGGTAGCGGGATTCGGGATGAGCAGTTCTTC. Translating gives CASSPSRGSGIRDEQFF.

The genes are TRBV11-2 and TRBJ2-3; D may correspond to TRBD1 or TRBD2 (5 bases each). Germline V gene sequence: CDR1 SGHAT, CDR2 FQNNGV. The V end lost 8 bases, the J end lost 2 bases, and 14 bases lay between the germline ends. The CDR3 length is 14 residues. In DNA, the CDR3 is TGTGCCAGCGGGACGGGGATATACACAGATACGCAGTATTTT. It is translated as CASGTGIYTDTQYF.

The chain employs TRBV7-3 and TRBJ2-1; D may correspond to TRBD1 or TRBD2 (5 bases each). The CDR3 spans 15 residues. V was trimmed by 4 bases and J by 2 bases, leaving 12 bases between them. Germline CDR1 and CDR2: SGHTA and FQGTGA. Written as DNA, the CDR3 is TGTGCCAGCAGCTCAACGGGACGTACCTACAATGAGCAGTTCTTC. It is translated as CASSSTGRTYNEQFF.

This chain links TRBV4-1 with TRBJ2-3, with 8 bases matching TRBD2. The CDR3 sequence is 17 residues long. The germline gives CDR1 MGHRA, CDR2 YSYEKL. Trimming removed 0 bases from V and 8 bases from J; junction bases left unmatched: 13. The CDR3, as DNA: TGCGCCAGCAGCCAAGATCGAGCGGGGGTCCCCACCGGTACGCAGTATTTT. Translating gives CASSQDRAGVPTGTQYF.

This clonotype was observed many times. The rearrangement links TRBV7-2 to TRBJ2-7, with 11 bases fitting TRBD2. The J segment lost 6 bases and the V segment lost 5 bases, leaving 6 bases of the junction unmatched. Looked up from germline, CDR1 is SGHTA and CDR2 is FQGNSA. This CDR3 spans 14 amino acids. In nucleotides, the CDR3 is TGTGCCAGCAGCCGTAGCGGGGGGGGTTTCGAGCAGTACTTC. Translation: CASSRSGGGFEQYF.

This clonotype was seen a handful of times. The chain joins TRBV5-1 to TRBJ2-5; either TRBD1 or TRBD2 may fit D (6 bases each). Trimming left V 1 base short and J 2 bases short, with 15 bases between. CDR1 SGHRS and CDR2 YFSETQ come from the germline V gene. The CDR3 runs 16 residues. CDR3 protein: CASSLHSTGAQETQYF. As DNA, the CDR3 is TGCGCCAGCAGCTTGCATTCTACGGGGGCACAAGAGACCCAGTACTTC. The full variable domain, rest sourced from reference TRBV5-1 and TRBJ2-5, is KAGVTQTPRYLIKTRGQQVTLSCSPISGHRSVSWYQQTPGQGLQFLFEYFSETQRNKGNFPGRFSGRQFSNSRSEMNVSTLELGDSALYLCASSLHSTGAQETQYFGPGTRLLVL.

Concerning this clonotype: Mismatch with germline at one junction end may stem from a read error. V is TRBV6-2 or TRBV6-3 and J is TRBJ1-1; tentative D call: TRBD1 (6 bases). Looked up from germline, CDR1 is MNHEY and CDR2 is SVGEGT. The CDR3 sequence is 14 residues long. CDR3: CASSDSRGSTEAFF. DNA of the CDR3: TGTGCCAGCAGTGACTCGAGGGGGAGCACTGAAGCTTTCTTT.

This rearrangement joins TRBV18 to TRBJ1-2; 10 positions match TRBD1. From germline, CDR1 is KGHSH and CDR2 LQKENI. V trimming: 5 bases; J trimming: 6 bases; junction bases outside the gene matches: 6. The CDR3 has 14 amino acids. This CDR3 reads CASSTGGTGDGYTF. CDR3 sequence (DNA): TGTGCCAGCTCAACAGGCGGGACAGGGGATGGCTACACCTTC.

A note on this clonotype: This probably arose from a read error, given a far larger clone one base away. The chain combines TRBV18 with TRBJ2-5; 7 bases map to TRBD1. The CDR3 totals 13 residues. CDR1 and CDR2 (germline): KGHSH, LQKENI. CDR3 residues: CACSPGQQETQYF. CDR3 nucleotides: TGTGCCTGCTCACCGGGACAGCAAGAGACCCAGTACTTC.

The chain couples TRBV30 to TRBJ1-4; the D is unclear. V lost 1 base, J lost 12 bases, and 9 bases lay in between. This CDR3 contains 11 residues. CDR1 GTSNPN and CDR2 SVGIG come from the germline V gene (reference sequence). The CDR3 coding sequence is TGTGCCTGGAGTGGGGGAACAGAACTGTTTTTT. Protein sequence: CAWSGGTELFF.

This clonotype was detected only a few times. This CDR3 is CASIGWANTEAFF. CDR3 DNA sequence: TGTGCCAGCATCGGGTGGGCCAACACTGAAGCTTTCTTT. This chain joins TRBV6-1 and TRBJ1-1; D gene ambiguous. The V gene's germline CDR1 is MNHNS and CDR2 SASEGT. This CDR3 is built from 13 residues. V lost 7 bases and J 2 bases, leaving 11 bases between the germline ends.

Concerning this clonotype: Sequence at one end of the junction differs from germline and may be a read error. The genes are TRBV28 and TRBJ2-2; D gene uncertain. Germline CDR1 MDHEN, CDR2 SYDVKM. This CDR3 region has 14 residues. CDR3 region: CAGSSGPRTGELFF. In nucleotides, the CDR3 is TGTGCCGGCAGTTCGGGCCCACGGACCGGGGAGCTGTTTTTT.

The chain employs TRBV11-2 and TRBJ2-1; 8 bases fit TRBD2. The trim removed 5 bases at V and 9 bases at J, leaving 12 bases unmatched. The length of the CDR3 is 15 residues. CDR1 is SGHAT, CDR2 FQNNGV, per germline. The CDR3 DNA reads TGTGCCAGCAGCCAACAAGGACTAGCCAACGGTGAGCAGTTCTTC. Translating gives CASSQQGLANGEQFF.

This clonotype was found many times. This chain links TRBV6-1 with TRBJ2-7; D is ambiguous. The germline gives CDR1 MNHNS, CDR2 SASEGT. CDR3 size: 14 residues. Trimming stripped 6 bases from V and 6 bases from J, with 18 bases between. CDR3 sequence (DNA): TGTGCCAGCAGGCCTGGGAAGCCGAAGGGCGAGCAGTACTTC. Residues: CASRPGKPKGEQYF.

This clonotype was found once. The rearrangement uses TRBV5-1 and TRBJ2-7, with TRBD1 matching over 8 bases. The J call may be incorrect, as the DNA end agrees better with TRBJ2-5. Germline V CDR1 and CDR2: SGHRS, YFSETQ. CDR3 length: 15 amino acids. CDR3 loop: CASSPNQGAWETQYF. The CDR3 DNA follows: TGCGCCAGCAGCCCAAACCAGGGGGCGTGGGAGACCCAGTACTTC.

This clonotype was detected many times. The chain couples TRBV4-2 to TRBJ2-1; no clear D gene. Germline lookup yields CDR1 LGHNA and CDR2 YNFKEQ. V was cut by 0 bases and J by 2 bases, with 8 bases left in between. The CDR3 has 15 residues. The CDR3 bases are TGTGCCAGCAGCCAAGATCCCGGAACCTACAATGAGCAGTTCTTC. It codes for CASSQDPGTYNEQFF.

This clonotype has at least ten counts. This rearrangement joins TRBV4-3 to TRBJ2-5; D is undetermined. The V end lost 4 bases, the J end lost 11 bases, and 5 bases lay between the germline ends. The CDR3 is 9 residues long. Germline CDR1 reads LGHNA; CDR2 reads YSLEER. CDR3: CASSPSQYF. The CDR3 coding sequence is TGCGCCAGCAGCCCCAGTCAGTACTTC.

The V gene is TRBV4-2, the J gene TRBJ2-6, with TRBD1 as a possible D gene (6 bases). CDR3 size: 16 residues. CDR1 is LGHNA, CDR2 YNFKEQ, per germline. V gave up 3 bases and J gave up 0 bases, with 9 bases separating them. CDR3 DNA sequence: TGTGCCAGCAGCCACCGGACAGTCTCTGGGGCCAACGTCCTGACTTTC. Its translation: CASSHRTVSGANVLTF.

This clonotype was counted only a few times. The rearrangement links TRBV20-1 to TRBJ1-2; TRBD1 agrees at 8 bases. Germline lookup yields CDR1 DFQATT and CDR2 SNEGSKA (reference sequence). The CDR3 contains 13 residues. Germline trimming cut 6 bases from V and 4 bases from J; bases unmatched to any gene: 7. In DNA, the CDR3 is TGCAGTGCCGAACAGGGGGGCTTCTATGGCTACACCTTC. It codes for CSAEQGGFYGYTF.

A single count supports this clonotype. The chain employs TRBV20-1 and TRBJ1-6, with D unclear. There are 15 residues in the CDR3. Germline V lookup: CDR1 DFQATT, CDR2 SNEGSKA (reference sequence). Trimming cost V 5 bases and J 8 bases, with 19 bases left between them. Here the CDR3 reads CSAAPGSGADSPLHF. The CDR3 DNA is TGCAGTGCTGCTCCGGGCTCCGGAGCGGATTCACCCCTCCACTTT.

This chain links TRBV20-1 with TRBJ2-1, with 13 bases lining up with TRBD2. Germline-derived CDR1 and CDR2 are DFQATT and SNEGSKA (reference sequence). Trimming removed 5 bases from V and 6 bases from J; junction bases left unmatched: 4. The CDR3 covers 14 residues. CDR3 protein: CSAPLAGGLNEQFF. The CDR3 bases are TGCAGTGCTCCACTAGCGGGGGGGCTCAATGAGCAGTTCTTC.

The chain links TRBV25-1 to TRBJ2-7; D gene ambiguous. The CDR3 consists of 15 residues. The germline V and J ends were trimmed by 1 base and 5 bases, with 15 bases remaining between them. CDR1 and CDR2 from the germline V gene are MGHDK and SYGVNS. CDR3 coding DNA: TGTGCCAGCAGTGAATTCCCAGAATCTTGGAACGAGCAGTACTTC. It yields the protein CASSEFPESWNEQYF.

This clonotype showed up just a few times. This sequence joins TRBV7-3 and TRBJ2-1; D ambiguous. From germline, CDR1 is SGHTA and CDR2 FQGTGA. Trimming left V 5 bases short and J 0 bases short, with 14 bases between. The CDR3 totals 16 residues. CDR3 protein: CASSRPDASSYNEQFF. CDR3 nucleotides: TGTGCCAGCAGCCGACCCGACGCAAGCTCCTACAATGAGCAGTTCTTC. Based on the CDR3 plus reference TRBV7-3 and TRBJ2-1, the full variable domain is GAGVSQTPSNKVTEKGKYVELRCDPISGHTALYWYRQSLGQGPEFLIYFQGTGAADDSGLPNDRFFAVRPEGSVSTLKIQRTERGDSAVYLCASSRPDASSYNEQFFGPGTRLTVL.

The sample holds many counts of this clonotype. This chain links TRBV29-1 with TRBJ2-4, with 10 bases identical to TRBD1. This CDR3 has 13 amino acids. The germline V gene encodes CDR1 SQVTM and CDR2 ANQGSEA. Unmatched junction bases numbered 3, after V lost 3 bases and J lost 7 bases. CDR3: CSVEGQGSNIQYF. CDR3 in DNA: TGCAGCGTTGAGGGACAGGGGTCGAACATTCAGTACTTC.

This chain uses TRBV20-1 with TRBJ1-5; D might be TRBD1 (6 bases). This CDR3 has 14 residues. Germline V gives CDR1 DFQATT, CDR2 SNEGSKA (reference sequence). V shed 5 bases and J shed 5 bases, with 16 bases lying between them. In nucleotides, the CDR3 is TGCAGTGCTTCAGTACAGGGATTTGATCAGCCCCAGCATTTT. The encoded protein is CSASVQGFDQPQHF.